The sequence of this T cell receptor (beta chain) was determined in a study of shared clonotypes between healthy human individuals (dated by TCRdb to about 2020). General notes on the study: The cohort included a few men and a couple of women between 18 and 49 years of age. Per donor, three plates each were used for CD4 naive and CD4 memory, two for CD8 naive, and one for CD8 memory. To estimate repertoire size and how much clonotype sharing occurs between individuals, the study deeply sequenced the blood TCR repertoires of five or six healthy adults. To increase sequencing depth and limit assay-specific biases, TCR repertoire library preparation and sequencing were carried out by different laboratories using diverse techniques. Between about 0.9 and 9 billion PBMCs per donor were obtained by leukapheresis.

Using the deep immunoSEQ assay, TCR CDR3 regions were amplified from genomic DNA by multiplex PCR. Extracted genomic DNA from each cell subset was spread evenly across all wells of several immunoSEQ 96-well plates, with each plate serving as a replicate. Each replicate PCR for sorted subsets received roughly 0.2 ug genomic DNA, equal to roughly 30,000 T cell genomes. Purified libraries were measured with a Qubit 3.0 fluorometer, size-checked on a Bioanalyzer 2100, and measured again with the KAPA Library Quantification kit. Every immunoSEQ 96-well plate was sequenced on a dedicated single-read 150-cycle Illumina NextSeq 550 flow cell. As for how the authors treated the data: Because the immunoSEQ output held only junctional sequences and lacked quality scores, the filtering could not match the filtering applied to full-length reads. Sequences were annotated with PyIR, a Python wrapper for IgBLAST v1.9, and V/J genes and CDR3 were assigned using IMGT germline references. Reads were filtered out if the reads had weak V/J assignments (E-value above 1e-6), no CDR3, stop codons, out-of-frame junctions, or ambiguous translated residues. A V3J clonotype was defined by an identical inferred V gene, J gene, and CDR3 amino acid sequence. Percentage overlap between repertoires was computed as shared unique clonotypes divided by the size of the smaller repertoire. RTK rarefaction, the Chao1 estimator, and Recon v2.1 estimates of unobserved clonotypes were used to assess repertoire richness. Generation probabilities for all TCRbeta clonotypes obtained by the gDNA method from a handful of donors were computed using OLGA. The table was pulled from immuneACCESS by TCRdb, which kept in-frame rearrangements only. Such tables lose some clones; where checked, under half of the loss comes from unresolved V genes, and the rest has no known cause. V, J and clone size reflect that table, while D and trimming were determined from the DNA. The sample records just over 2,000,000 clones, roughly 95% of which are singletons. Clones ranked in the top ten supply more than 0.95% of the sample.

CDR1 and CDR2, looked up from the germline V gene (reference sequence), are LNHDA and SQIVND. V loses 4 bases of germline sequence and J loses 4 bases, and the interval between the two ends is 16 bases. The cysteine opens and the phenylalanine closes a CDR3 of 15 amino acids. Only the CDR3 portion is preserved as DNA: 45 bases, with reading frame beginning at the first base. CD8 naive samples were obtained by positive selection for CCR7 among CD45RO-negative cells, yielding a CD45RA+CCR7+ population from which TemRA cells were excluded. The donors were healthy, HIV-negative adults who had no recently reported acute infections or vaccinations. Only Caucasian adults living in Nashville, Tennessee, USA were represented among the donors. After blood collection by leukapheresis, PBMCs were isolated using Ficoll-Histopaque density gradient centrifugation and then cryopreserved in the vapor phase of liquid nitrogen. Analytical flow cytometry was used to check the purity and quantity of each magnetically sorted T cell population. Each sorted fraction had its genomic DNA isolated and then quantified by UV absorbance on a Nanodrop 2000c.

A remark on this clone: Which antigen it targets is not known. No base quality values were provided; no much bigger clone lies one nucleotide off.

General conclusions and limits of the study: Rarefaction of sorted-subset datasets indicated incomplete sequencing despite the large sequencing depth. Sharing across four donors was observed for about 4.8% of naive CD4, around 3.5% of naive CD8, 2% to 2.5% of memory CD4, and roughly 0.43% of memory CD8 clonotypes. Naive subsets generally had larger estimated clonotype richness than memory subsets. Based on pairwise subsampling, the degree of clonotype sharing among donors was expected to be affected by sequencing depth. Because the study included a small number of donors, the genetic and exposure-history diversity represented was limited. Higher generation probabilities were observed for clonotypes shared by all four sorted-subset donors than for non-shared clonotypes. Only blood was sampled, and tissue TCR repertoires likely differ from those in blood.

Sequenced sample: naive CD8+ T cells sorted from blood. In the paper's terms, the cell subset or site label means: CD45RA+CCR7+. The chain joins TRBV19 to TRBJ1-2; the D gene assignment is ambiguous. The receptor comes from a man aged 18 to 35 in good health. The CDR3 is CASSTLAEEGYGYTF. The nucleotide sequence reads as follows: TGTGCCAGTAGTACCCTAGCAGAAGAAGGCTATGGCTACACCTTC.